This is a list of T cell receptor beta chains from one sample in a study of cytomegalovirus exposure and HLA in healthy donors. Clones were read by immunoSEQ multiplex PCR, and TCRdb kept only the in-frame ones, dropping some. The sample includes under 70,000 clones. Sequenced input: PBMCs. Receptors were obtained from a woman between 25 and 40 years old in good health and CMV-seropositive. CDR3s include the opening cysteine and the closing phenylalanine or tryptophan. The D gene is left open where the match is weak. Rows give clone size only sometimes, using once, few, many, or a class for an expanded clone.

d_gene: TRBD2
abundance: NA
v_gene: TRBV19
j_gene: TRBJ2-5
CDR3nt: TGTGCCAGTAAATGGCGGGGAGGGACGGAGACCCAGTACTTC
CDR3aa: CASKWRGGTETQYF

d_gene: NA
abundance: NA
v_gene: TRBV6-5
j_gene: TRBJ2-2
CDR3nt: TGTGCCAGCAGCTCTAGATCAACCGGGGAGCTGTTTTTT
CDR3aa: CASSSRSTGELFF

d_gene: NA
abundance: NA
v_gene: TRBV7-6
j_gene: TRBJ2-3
CDR3nt: TGTGCCAGCAGCTTACCATCTAGACAGGAAACGCAGTATTTT
CDR3aa: CASSLPSRQETQYF

d_gene: TRBD1
abundance: NA
v_gene: TRBV6-1
j_gene: TRBJ1-2
CDR3nt: TGTGCCAGCAGCCAAGACAGGGCAAGGGGTGGCTACACCTTC
CDR3aa: CASSQDRARGGYTF

d_gene: TRBD1
abundance: medium-sized
v_gene: TRBV6-5
j_gene: TRBJ1-5
CDR3nt: TGTGCCAGCAGCAGTGGGACAGGGGGTGACCAGCCCCAGCATTTT
CDR3aa: CASSSGTGGDQPQHF

d_gene: TRBD2
abundance: NA
v_gene: TRBV25-1
j_gene: TRBJ2-2
CDR3nt: TGTGCCAGCAGTGTACTAGCGGCTAACACCGGGGAGCTGTTTTTT
CDR3aa: CASSVLAANTGELFF

d_gene: TRBD1
abundance: NA
v_gene: TRBV6-5
j_gene: TRBJ1-1
CDR3nt: TGTGCCAGCAGTAGGGGGCGCGGGACTGAAGCTTTCTTT
CDR3aa: CASSRGRGTEAFF

d_gene: TRBD1
abundance: NA
v_gene: TRBV11-2
j_gene: TRBJ1-1
CDR3nt: TGTGCCAGCAGCTCGCCCGGGACAGGAGGCACTGAAGCTTTCTTT
CDR3aa: CASSSPGTGGTEAFF

d_gene: NA
abundance: NA
v_gene: TRBV6-1
j_gene: TRBJ1-5
CDR3nt: TGTGCCAGCCGGAGGCCCGGTGGGAATCAGCCCCAGCATTTT
CDR3aa: CASRRPGGNQPQHF

d_gene: NA
abundance: NA
v_gene: TRBV6-1
j_gene: TRBJ1-2
CDR3nt: TGTGCCAGCAGTGAAGGAGGCTATGGCTACACCTTC
CDR3aa: CASSEGGYGYTF

d_gene: TRBD1
abundance: NA
v_gene: TRBV10-3
j_gene: TRBJ2-2
CDR3nt: TGTGCCATCAGTCTCCGGGACAGGGGGGACACCGGGGAGCTGTTTTTT
CDR3aa: CAISLRDRGDTGELFF

d_gene: NA
abundance: NA
v_gene: TRBV11-2
j_gene: TRBJ1-1
CDR3nt: TGTGCCAGCAGCTTAGACAGGGGTGCTGAAGCTTTCTTT
CDR3aa: CASSLDRGAEAFF

d_gene: TRBD2
abundance: NA
v_gene: TRBV6-1
j_gene: TRBJ2-1
CDR3nt: TGTGCCAGCAGTGTTTCAGCGGGAACCTACAATGAGCAGTTCTTC
CDR3aa: CASSVSAGTYNEQFF

d_gene: TRBD2
abundance: NA
v_gene: TRBV29-1
j_gene: TRBJ2-1
CDR3nt: TGCAGCGTTGGGGGGACTAGCGGACGGGAGCAGTTCTTC
CDR3aa: CSVGGTSGREQFF

d_gene: NA
abundance: NA
v_gene: TRBV30
j_gene: TRBJ2-3
CDR3nt: TGTGCCTGGAGTGTGTCCAGGACGACTATCACAGATACGCAGTATTTT
CDR3aa: CAWSVSRTTITDTQYF

d_gene: TRBD1
abundance: NA
v_gene: TRBV5-4
j_gene: TRBJ1-2
CDR3nt: TGTGCCAGCAGCTTGGAAGGGGACAGCTATGGCTACACCTTC
CDR3aa: CASSLEGDSYGYTF

d_gene: TRBD1
abundance: NA
v_gene: TRBV9
j_gene: TRBJ1-4
CDR3nt: TGTGCCAGCAGCGTAGACGGGACAGCCAATGAAAAACTGTTTTTT
CDR3aa: CASSVDGTANEKLFF

d_gene: TRBD2
abundance: NA
v_gene: TRBV11-3
j_gene: TRBJ2-1
CDR3nt: TGTGCCAGCAGCTTGGGACTAGCGGGAGGTGGAGAGCAGTTCTTC
CDR3aa: CASSLGLAGGGEQFF

d_gene: TRBD1
abundance: NA
v_gene: TRBV5-4
j_gene: TRBJ1-2
CDR3nt: TGTGCCAGCAGCTTGACAGGGGTCGATGGCTACACCTTC
CDR3aa: CASSLTGVDGYTF

d_gene: NA
abundance: NA
v_gene: TRBV27
j_gene: TRBJ2-7
CDR3nt: TGTGCCAGCAGTTTATTGGAGAGATCCTACGAGCAGTACTTC
CDR3aa: CASSLLERSYEQYF

d_gene: NA
abundance: NA
v_gene: TRBV28
j_gene: TRBJ1-5
CDR3nt: TGTGCCAGCAGACAGATCAATCAGCCCCAGCATTTT
CDR3aa: CASRQINQPQHF

d_gene: NA
abundance: NA
v_gene: TRBV19
j_gene: TRBJ1-1
CDR3nt: TGTGCCAGTAGCCGGGGGTGGGTCTTGAACACTGAAGCTTTCTTT
CDR3aa: CASSRGWVLNTEAFF

d_gene: NA
abundance: NA
v_gene: TRBV5-4
j_gene: TRBJ1-2
CDR3nt: TGTGCCAGCAGCTTGGCCGGGGGGGGCGGCTATGGCTACACCTTC
CDR3aa: CASSLAGGGGYGYTF

d_gene: NA
abundance: NA
v_gene: TRBV11-3
j_gene: TRBJ2-7
CDR3nt: TGTGCCAGCAGCTTAGATCTGTGGGAGAGCTCCTACGAGCAGTACTTC
CDR3aa: CASSLDLWESSYEQYF

d_gene: NA
abundance: NA
v_gene: TRBV29-1
j_gene: TRBJ2-7
CDR3nt: TGCAGCGTAGGGACATTGGGTGCCTCCTACGAGCAGTACTTC
CDR3aa: CSVGTLGASYEQYF

d_gene: NA
abundance: NA
v_gene: TRBV6-5
j_gene: TRBJ1-4
CDR3nt: TGTGCCAGCAAAATGACAGGAAGGAATGAAAAACTGTTTTTT
CDR3aa: CASKMTGRNEKLFF

d_gene: NA
abundance: NA
v_gene: TRBV4-2
j_gene: TRBJ2-2
CDR3nt: TGTGCCAGCAGCCAAGCGGGAGACACCGGGGAGCTGTTTTTT
CDR3aa: CASSQAGDTGELFF

d_gene: NA
abundance: NA
v_gene: TRBV30
j_gene: TRBJ2-2
CDR3nt: TGTGCCGGGAGTGTCGGGATACAGGGAATCGGGGAGCTGTTTTTT
CDR3aa: CAGSVGIQGIGELFF

d_gene: NA
abundance: NA
v_gene: TRBV4-1
j_gene: TRBJ1-1
CDR3nt: TGCGCCAGCAGCCAAGTCACAGAGAACACTGAAGCTTTCTTT
CDR3aa: CASSQVTENTEAFF

d_gene: TRBD2
abundance: NA
v_gene: TRBV6-5
j_gene: TRBJ2-1
CDR3nt: TGTGCCAGCAGGAGACTAGCGGGGGCACATAGTGAGCAGTTCTTC
CDR3aa: CASRRLAGAHSEQFF

d_gene: TRBD2
abundance: NA
v_gene: TRBV5-1
j_gene: TRBJ2-5
CDR3nt: TGCGCCAGCAGCTTTAGCGGGGGACCCCGAGAGACCCAGTACTTC
CDR3aa: CASSFSGGPRETQYF

d_gene: NA
abundance: NA
v_gene: TRBV30
j_gene: TRBJ2-5
CDR3nt: TGTGCCTGGAGTGGGACAGAAGATGAGAACCAGTACTTC
CDR3aa: CAWSGTEDENQYF

d_gene: TRBD1
abundance: NA
v_gene: TRBV29-1
j_gene: TRBJ2-3
CDR3nt: TGCAGCGTCGATAGACAGGGGTCTAGCACAGATACGCAGTATTTT
CDR3aa: CSVDRQGSSTDTQYF

d_gene: NA
abundance: NA
v_gene: TRBV7-6
j_gene: TRBJ2-7
CDR3nt: TGTGCCAGCAGCATGGGGGAGGGGGGAGGCGAGCAGTACTTC
CDR3aa: CASSMGEGGGEQYF

d_gene: NA
abundance: NA
v_gene: TRBV15
j_gene: TRBJ1-5
CDR3nt: TGTGCCACCAGCAGAGGGGGCCCTGTCGAGCCCCAGCATTTT
CDR3aa: CATSRGGPVEPQHF

d_gene: TRBD1
abundance: NA
v_gene: TRBV6-1
j_gene: TRBJ2-2
CDR3nt: TGTGCCAGCAGTGAAGTCAGGGGGACGTGGGGGGAGCTGTTTTTT
CDR3aa: CASSEVRGTWGELFF

d_gene: TRBD1
abundance: NA
v_gene: TRBV27
j_gene: TRBJ2-7
CDR3nt: TGTGCCAGCAGTTTTAAACCGGGACAGGGGGACGAGCAGTACTTC
CDR3aa: CASSFKPGQGDEQYF

d_gene: NA
abundance: NA
v_gene: TRBV18
j_gene: TRBJ2-1
CDR3nt: TGTGCCAGCCATCCCCCCACTAGCCGCAATGAGCAGTTCTTC
CDR3aa: CASHPPTSRNEQFF

d_gene: TRBD1
abundance: NA
v_gene: TRBV6-1
j_gene: TRBJ2-7
CDR3nt: TGTGCCAGCAGTGGACAGGGGCGGGGCGAGCAGTACTTC
CDR3aa: CASSGQGRGEQYF

d_gene: TRBD2
abundance: NA
v_gene: TRBV30
j_gene: TRBJ2-7
CDR3nt: TGTGCCTGGAGTGTCTTAGCGGGAGGGCCCCTCGAGCAGTACTTC
CDR3aa: CAWSVLAGGPLEQYF

d_gene: NA
abundance: NA
v_gene: TRBV4-1
j_gene: TRBJ2-7
CDR3nt: TGCGCCAGCAGCCAAGAAGGGGGCGGGACGGTGTACGAGCAGTACTTC
CDR3aa: CASSQEGGGTVYEQYF

d_gene: TRBD1
abundance: NA
v_gene: TRBV5-8
j_gene: TRBJ2-7
CDR3nt: TGTGCCAGCAGCGGGGGGACAGGGGGCAGATACGAGCAGTACTTC
CDR3aa: CASSGGTGGRYEQYF

d_gene: NA
abundance: NA
v_gene: TRBV30
j_gene: TRBJ1-6
CDR3nt: TGTGCCGGGGCCGGGACTACTAATTCACCCCTCCACTTT
CDR3aa: CAGAGTTNSPLHF

d_gene: NA
abundance: NA
v_gene: TRBV4-1
j_gene: TRBJ2-3
CDR3nt: TGCGCCAGCAGCCAACACCCCGATCGGGCAGATACGCAGTATTTT
CDR3aa: CASSQHPDRADTQYF

d_gene: TRBD1
abundance: NA
v_gene: TRBV5-1
j_gene: TRBJ1-2
CDR3nt: TGCGCCAGCAGCTCGACAGGGGGCAATGGCTACACCTTC
CDR3aa: CASSSTGGNGYTF

d_gene: NA
abundance: NA
v_gene: TRBV11-1
j_gene: TRBJ2-7
CDR3nt: TGTGCCAGCAGCCCCCCCCTGAGGGGAGGCGAGCAGTACTTC
CDR3aa: CASSPPLRGGEQYF

d_gene: NA
abundance: NA
v_gene: TRBV30
j_gene: TRBJ2-7
CDR3nt: TGTGCCTGGAGTGCGGCGGTACAGGGGAGGCACGAGCAGTACTTC
CDR3aa: CAWSAAVQGRHEQYF

d_gene: TRBD1
abundance: NA
v_gene: TRBV4-1
j_gene: TRBJ1-2
CDR3nt: TGCGCCAGCAGCCAAAGGGACAGGGTGGCCTATGGCTACACCTTC
CDR3aa: CASSQRDRVAYGYTF

d_gene: NA
abundance: NA
v_gene: TRBV9
j_gene: TRBJ2-1
CDR3nt: TGTGCCAGCAGCGTATTCAGAGGTGAGCAGTTCTTC
CDR3aa: CASSVFRGEQFF

d_gene: NA
abundance: NA
v_gene: TRBV7-9
j_gene: TRBJ1-1
CDR3nt: TGTGCCAGCAGCCCCCCGAGGTACACTGAAGCTTTCTTT
CDR3aa: CASSPPRYTEAFF

d_gene: TRBD2
abundance: NA
v_gene: TRBV6-6
j_gene: TRBJ2-7
CDR3nt: TGTGCCAGCACCCAGAGCGGGGGAAACGAGCAGTACTTC
CDR3aa: CASTQSGGNEQYF

d_gene: NA
abundance: NA
v_gene: TRBV18
j_gene: TRBJ2-1
CDR3nt: TGTGCCAGCTCAGAGAGCGTCCATGAGCAGTTCTTC
CDR3aa: CASSESVHEQFF